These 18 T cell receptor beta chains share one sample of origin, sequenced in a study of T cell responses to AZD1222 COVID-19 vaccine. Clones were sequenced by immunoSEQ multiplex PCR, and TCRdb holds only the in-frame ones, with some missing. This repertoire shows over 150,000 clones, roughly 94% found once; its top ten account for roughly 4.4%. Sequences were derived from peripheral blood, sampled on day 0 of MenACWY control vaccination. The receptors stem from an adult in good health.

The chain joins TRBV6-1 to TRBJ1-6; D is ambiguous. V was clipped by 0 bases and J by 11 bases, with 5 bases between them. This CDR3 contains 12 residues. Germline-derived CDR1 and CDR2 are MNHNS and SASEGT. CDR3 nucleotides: TGTGCCAGCAGTGAAGCGGAGGCACCCCTCCACTTT. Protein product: CASSEAEAPLHF.

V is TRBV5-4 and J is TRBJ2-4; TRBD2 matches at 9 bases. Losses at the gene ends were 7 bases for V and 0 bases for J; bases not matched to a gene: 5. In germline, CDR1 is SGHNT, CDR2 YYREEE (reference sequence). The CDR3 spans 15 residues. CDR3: CASGKAGGAKNIQYF. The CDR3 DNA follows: TGTGCCAGCGGCAAAGCGGGAGGAGCCAAAAACATTCAGTACTTC. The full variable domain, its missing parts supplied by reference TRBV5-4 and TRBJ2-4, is ETGVTQSPTHLIKTRGQQVTLRCSSQSGHNTVSWYQQALGQGPQFIFQYYREEENGRGNFPPRFSGLQFPNYSSELNVNALELDDSALYLCASGKAGGAKNIQYFGAGTRLSVL.

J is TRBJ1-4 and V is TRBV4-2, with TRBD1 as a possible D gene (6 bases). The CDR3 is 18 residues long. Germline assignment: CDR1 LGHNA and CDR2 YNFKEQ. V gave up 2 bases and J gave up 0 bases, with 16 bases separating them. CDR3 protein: CASSQQRGGSATNEKLFF. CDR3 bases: TGTGCCAGCAGCCAACAGAGGGGGGGGTCTGCAACTAATGAAAAACTGTTTTTT.

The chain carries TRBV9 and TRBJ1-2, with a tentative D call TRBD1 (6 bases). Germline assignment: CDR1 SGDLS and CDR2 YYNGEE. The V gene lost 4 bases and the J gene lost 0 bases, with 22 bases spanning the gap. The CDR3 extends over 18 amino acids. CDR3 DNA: TGTGCCAGCAGCTCCTACAGGGAAATTGGAAGGGCTAACTATGGCTACACCTTC. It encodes CASSSYREIGRANYGYTF.

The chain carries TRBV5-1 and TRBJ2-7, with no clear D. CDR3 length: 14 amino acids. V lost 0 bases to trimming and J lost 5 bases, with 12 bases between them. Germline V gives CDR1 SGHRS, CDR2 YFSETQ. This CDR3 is CASSLVASVDEQYF. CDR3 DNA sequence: TGCGCCAGCAGCTTGGTGGCGAGCGTGGACGAGCAGTACTTC.

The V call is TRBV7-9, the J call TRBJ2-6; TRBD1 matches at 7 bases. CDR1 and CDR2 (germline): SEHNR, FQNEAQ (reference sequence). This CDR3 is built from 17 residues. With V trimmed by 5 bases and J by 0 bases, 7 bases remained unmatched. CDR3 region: CASSNRGGDSGANVLTF. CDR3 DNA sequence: TGTGCCAGCAGCAACAGGGGTGGGGACTCTGGGGCCAACGTCCTGACTTTC.

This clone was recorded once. The CDR3 DNA sequence: TGTGCCAGTAGTAACGGGACTAGCGCGGGCACCGGGGAGCTGTTTTTT. Its translation is CASSNGTSAGTGELFF. This chain uses TRBV19 with TRBJ2-2; 10 bases map to TRBD2. The CDR3 spans 16 residues. CDR1 is LNHDA and CDR2 is SQIVND in the germline V gene (reference sequence). The junction had 6 bases not matched to a gene; V was cut back by 4 bases and J by 4 bases. Filled out from reference TRBV19 and TRBJ2-2, the complete variable domain reads DGGITQSPKYLFRKEGQNVTLSCEQNLNHDAMYWYRQDPGQGLRLIYYSQIVNDFQKGDIAEGYSVSREKKESFPLTVTSAQKNPTAFYLCASSNGTSAGTGELFFGEGSRLTVL.

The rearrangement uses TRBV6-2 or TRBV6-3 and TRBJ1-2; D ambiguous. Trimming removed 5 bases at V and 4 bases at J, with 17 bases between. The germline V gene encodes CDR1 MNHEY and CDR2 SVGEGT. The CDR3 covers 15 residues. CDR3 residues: CASSPRPLPGYGYTF. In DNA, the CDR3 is TGTGCCAGCAGTCCCCGGCCCCTCCCGGGCTATGGCTACACCTTC.

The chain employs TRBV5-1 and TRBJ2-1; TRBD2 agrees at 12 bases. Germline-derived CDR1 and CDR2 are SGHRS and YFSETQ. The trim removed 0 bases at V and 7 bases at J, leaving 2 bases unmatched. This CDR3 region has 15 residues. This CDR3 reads CASSLVTSGRNEQFF. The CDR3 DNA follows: TGCGCCAGCAGCTTGGTTACTAGCGGGAGGAATGAGCAGTTCTTC.

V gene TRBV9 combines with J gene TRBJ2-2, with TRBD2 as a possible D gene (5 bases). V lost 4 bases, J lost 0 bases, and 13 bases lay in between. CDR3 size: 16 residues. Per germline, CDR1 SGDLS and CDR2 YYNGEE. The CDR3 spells CASSNLQLANTGELFF. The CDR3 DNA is TGTGCCAGCAGCAACCTTCAACTAGCGAACACCGGGGAGCTGTTTTTT. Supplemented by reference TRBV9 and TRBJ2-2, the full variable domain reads DSGVTQTPKHLITATGQRVTLRCSPRSGDLSVYWYQQSLDQGLQFLIQYYNGEERAKGNILERFSAQQFPDLHSELNLSSLELGDSALYFCASSNLQLANTGELFFGEGSRLTVL.

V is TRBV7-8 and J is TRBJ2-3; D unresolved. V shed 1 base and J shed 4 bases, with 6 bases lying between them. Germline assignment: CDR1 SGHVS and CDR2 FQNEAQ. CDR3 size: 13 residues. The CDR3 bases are TGTGCCAGCAGCTTAGGGGCGGCAGATACGCAGTATTTT. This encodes CASSLGAADTQYF.

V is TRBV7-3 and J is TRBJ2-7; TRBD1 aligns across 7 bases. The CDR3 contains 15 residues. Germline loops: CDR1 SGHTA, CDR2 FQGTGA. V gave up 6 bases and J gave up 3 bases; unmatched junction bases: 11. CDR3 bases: TGTGCCAGCAGTTTAGGGACAGCAAGCTACTACGAGCAGTACTTC. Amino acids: CASSLGTASYYEQYF. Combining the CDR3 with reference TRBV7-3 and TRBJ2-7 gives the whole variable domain GAGVSQTPSNKVTEKGKYVELRCDPISGHTALYWYRQSLGQGPEFLIYFQGTGAADDSGLPNDRFFAVRPEGSVSTLKIQRTERGDSAVYLCASSLGTASYYEQYFGPGTRLTVT.

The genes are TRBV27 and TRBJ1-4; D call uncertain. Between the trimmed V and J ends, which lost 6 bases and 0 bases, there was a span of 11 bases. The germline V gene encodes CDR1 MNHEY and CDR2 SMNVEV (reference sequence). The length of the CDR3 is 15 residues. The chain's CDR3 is CASSRTAATNEKLFF. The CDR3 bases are TGTGCCAGCAGCCGGACGGCTGCAACTAATGAAAAACTGTTTTTT.

Here the CDR3 reads CATSPGLAGSNEQFF. In DNA, the CDR3 is TGTGCCACCAGTCCGGGACTAGCGGGCTCCAATGAGCAGTTCTTC. The rearrangement joins TRBV24-1 to TRBJ2-1; 12 bases fit TRBD2. J was trimmed by 6 bases and V by 6 bases; bases with no gene match: 5. CDR1 is KGHDR, CDR2 SFDVKD, per germline. The length of the CDR3 is 15 residues.

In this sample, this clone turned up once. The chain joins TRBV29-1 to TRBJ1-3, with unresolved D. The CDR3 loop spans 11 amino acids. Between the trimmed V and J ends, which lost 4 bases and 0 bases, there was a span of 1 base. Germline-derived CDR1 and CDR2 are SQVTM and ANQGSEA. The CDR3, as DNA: TGCAGCGTTGCCTCTGGAAACACCATATATTTT. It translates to CSVASGNTIYF.

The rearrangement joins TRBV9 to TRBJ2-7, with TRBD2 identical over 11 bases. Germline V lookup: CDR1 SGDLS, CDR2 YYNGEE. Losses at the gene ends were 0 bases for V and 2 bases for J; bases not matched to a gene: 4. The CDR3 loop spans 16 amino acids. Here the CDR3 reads CASSVGVAGGAYEQYF. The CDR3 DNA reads TGTGCCAGCAGCGTAGGTGTAGCGGGAGGGGCCTACGAGCAGTACTTC.

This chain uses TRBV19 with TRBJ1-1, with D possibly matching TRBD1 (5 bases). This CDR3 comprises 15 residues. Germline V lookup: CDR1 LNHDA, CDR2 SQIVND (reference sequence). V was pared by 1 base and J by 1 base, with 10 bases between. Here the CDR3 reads CASSIVARANTEAFF. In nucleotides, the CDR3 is TGTGCCAGTAGTATAGTCGCCAGGGCGAACACTGAAGCTTTCTTT.

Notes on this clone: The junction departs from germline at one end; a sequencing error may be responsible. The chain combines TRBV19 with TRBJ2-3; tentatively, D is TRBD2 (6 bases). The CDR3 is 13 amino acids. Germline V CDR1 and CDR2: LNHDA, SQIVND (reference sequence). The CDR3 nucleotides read TGTGCCAGTAGAATAGCGGGCACAGATACGCAGTATTTT. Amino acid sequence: CASRIAGTDTQYF.